One and the same sample provided the 27 T cell receptor beta chains below, sequenced in a study of T-cell reconstitution after alpha-beta-depleted transplantation in children. It was with unique molecular identifiers that the TCRbeta library was prepared. TCRdb reprocessed the PCR reads via MiXCR and lists one record per CDR3 protein. The sample consists of about 340,000 distinct CDR3 sequences, 10% of them appearing once. Here the sequenced sample was PBMCs from the stem cell graft donor, taken from the stem cell graft. All receptors derive from a human donor who donated a stem cell graft to a child with acute lymphoblastic leukemia.

This clonotype turned up a few times. This chain joins TRBV15 and TRBJ2-5; D gene unclear. Germline V gene sequence: CDR1 LNHNV, CDR2 YYDKDF (reference sequence). With 3 bases removed from V and 3 bases from J, the gap between germline ends came to 11 bases. The CDR3 extends over 14 amino acids. The CDR3 DNA follows: TGTGCCACCAGCAGTGGAGAATCCGAAGAGACCCAGTACTTC. It specifies CATSSGESEETQYF.

There are many counts of this clonotype. The chain links TRBV12-3 or TRBV12-4 to TRBJ2-7; D is undetermined. The V gene lost 5 bases and the J gene lost 1 base, with 15 bases spanning the gap. The CDR3 has 15 residues. For the CDR3, the DNA is TGTGCCAGCAGTCCGCCGCGGTGGAAGTCCTACGAGCAGTACTTC. Protein: CASSPPRWKSYEQYF.

This clonotype was observed at least ten times. V gene TRBV4-2 combines with J gene TRBJ2-7; TRBD2 might be the D (5 bases). Germline CDR1 and CDR2: LGHNA and YNFKEQ. V gave up 1 base and J gave up 7 bases, with 14 bases separating them. The CDR3 runs to 14 residues. CDR3 protein: CASSQAGLAYEQYF. Here the CDR3 DNA reads TGTGCCAGCAGCCAAGCAGGCCTAGCTTATGAGCAGTACTTC.

V is TRBV9 and J is TRBJ2-1; D remains ambiguous. Germline V gene data show CDR1 as SGDLS and CDR2 as YYNGEE. The germline V and J ends were trimmed by 3 bases and 2 bases, with 3 bases remaining between them. CDR3 length equals 12 residues. CDR3 in amino acids: CASSATYNEQFF. The CDR3 nucleotides are TGTGCCAGCAGCGCCACCTACAATGAGCAGTTCTTC.

This clonotype was observed a handful of times. The chain links TRBV20-1 to TRBJ1-5; 8 nucleotides line up with TRBD1. The CDR3 consists of 15 residues. Germline lookup yields CDR1 DFQATT and CDR2 SNEGSKA (reference sequence). V shed 2 bases, J shed 6 bases, and the junction held 9 bases outside the gene matches. The CDR3 loop is CSARRRQGAFQPQHF. The CDR3, as DNA: TGCAGTGCTAGAAGACGGCAGGGGGCGTTTCAGCCCCAGCATTTT.

This clonotype occurred a few times. The J gene is TRBJ2-7, the V gene TRBV6-1; TRBD2 aligns across 8 bases. The CDR3 is 15 residues long. J was trimmed by 3 bases and V by 5 bases; bases with no gene match: 9. Germline V lookup: CDR1 MNHNS, CDR2 SASEGT. CDR3 nucleotide sequence: TGTGCCAGCAGTCTTACAGCGGGAGAGGGCTACGAGCAGTACTTC. This encodes CASSLTAGEGYEQYF.

This clonotype came up a few times. The CDR3 sequence is CASSPLEGGTNTQYF. The CDR3 DNA follows: TGCGCCAGCAGCCCTCTCGAAGGCGGGACAAATACGCAGTATTTT. V usage is TRBV4-1 and J usage is TRBJ2-3, with D possibly called TRBD1 or TRBD2 (6 bases each). The CDR3 has 15 amino acids. V lost 4 bases to trimming and J lost 7 bases, with 18 bases between them. CDR1 is MGHRA and CDR2 is YSYEKL in the germline V gene.

The chain links TRBV29-1 to TRBJ2-1; D may be TRBD1 (6 bases). The germline V gene has CDR1 SQVTM and CDR2 ANQGSEA. V was shortened by 5 bases and J by 0 bases, with 11 bases between the two germline ends. The CDR3 extends over 14 amino acids. The CDR3 DNA reads as TGCAGCGTTATGGTCAGGGGCTCCTACAATGAGCAGTTCTTC. It codes for CSVMVRGSYNEQFF.

Ten or more counts support this clonotype. The V call is TRBV30, the J call TRBJ2-1; D unresolved. V was cut by 1 base and J by 5 bases, with 12 bases left in between. CDR3 length: 14 amino acids. Germline lookup yields CDR1 GTSNPN and CDR2 SVGIG (reference sequence). The chain's CDR3 is CAWSAGLGDNEQFF. The CDR3 nucleotides are TGTGCCTGGAGTGCCGGCTTAGGAGACAATGAGCAGTTCTTC.

The J gene is TRBJ1-2, the V gene TRBV6-1, with 8 nucleotides matching TRBD1. The germline CDR1 and CDR2 sequences are MNHNS and SASEGT. CDR3 length: 14 amino acids. With V trimmed by 10 bases and J by 2 bases, 9 bases remained unmatched. CDR3 residues: CATDRTGMNYGYTF. CDR3 sequence (DNA): TGTGCCACCGATAGGACAGGGATGAACTATGGCTACACCTTC.

This clonotype was observed at least ten times. V usage is TRBV20-1 and J usage is TRBJ2-7; 12 nucleotides align to TRBD2. V shed 1 base, J shed 4 bases, and the junction held 5 bases outside the gene matches. The CDR3 sequence is 15 residues long. Per the germline V gene, CDR1 is DFQATT and CDR2 is SNEGSKA (reference sequence). The CDR3 reads CSARGLAGVKYEQYF. CDR3 bases: TGCAGTGCTAGAGGACTAGCGGGAGTTAAATACGAGCAGTACTTC.

V and J are TRBV20-1 and TRBJ2-7; 7 nucleotides match TRBD2. The germline CDR1 and CDR2 sequences are DFQATT and SNEGSKA (reference sequence). The CDR3 runs 13 residues. V lost 7 bases, J lost 2 bases, and 8 bases stayed unmatched. CDR3 bases: TGCAGTGTCTCTGCGGGAGACCCCTACGAGCAGTACTTC. Its translation: CSVSAGDPYEQYF.

The rearrangement joins TRBV28 to TRBJ2-4; 7 positions agree with TRBD1. The J segment lost 1 base and the V segment lost 6 bases, leaving 12 bases of the junction unmatched. The CDR3 loop spans 17 amino acids. Germline V CDR1 and CDR2: MDHEN, SYDVKM. CDR3: CASRPVQGREAKNIQYF. CDR3 nucleotide sequence: TGTGCCAGCAGGCCCGTACAGGGGCGTGAGGCCAAAAACATTCAGTACTTC.

The table lists this clonotype with many counts. The chain employs TRBV10-1 and TRBJ2-2, with a tentative D call TRBD1 (6 bases). Germline V gene lookup returns CDR1 WNHNN and CDR2 SYGVQD (reference sequence). Trimming stripped 6 bases from V and 3 bases from J, with 14 bases between. The CDR3 totals 15 residues. CDR3 nucleotides: TGCGCCAGCAGCATAGGGACACCGTACACCGGGGAGCTGTTTTTT. Translation: CASSIGTPYTGELFF.

This clonotype has a handful of counts. CDR3 in DNA: TGCAGTGCCTCATCACCCCTGGGACAGGGGGCGTGGGGGAACACTGAAGCTTTCTTT. Its translation: CSASSPLGQGAWGNTEAFF. The genes are TRBV20-1 and TRBJ1-1, with 12 bases lining up with TRBD1. V lost 6 bases, J lost 1 base, and 18 bases stayed unmatched. Germline CDR1 and CDR2: DFQATT and SNEGSKA (reference sequence). The CDR3 consists of 19 residues.

This sequence joins TRBV20-1 and TRBJ1-2, with a weak D call TRBD1 (5 bases). Germline assignment: CDR1 DFQATT and CDR2 SNEGSKA (reference sequence). The CDR3 length is 15 residues. The ends were cut back, 5 bases at V and 7 bases at J, with 23 bases in the middle. CDR3 coding DNA: TGCAGTGCTCCTCCCTCCCCGAGCGGGGGAGGTGGCTACACCTTC. As protein: CSAPPSPSGGGGYTF.

This clonotype was counted ten times or more. V and J are TRBV12-3 or TRBV12-4 and TRBJ2-2; D not certain. Trimming took off 5 bases at V and 3 bases at J, with 10 bases between the two ends. The CDR3 is 14 residues long. The CDR3 nucleotides read TGTGCCAGCAGTGTAGTCGGCTACACCGGGGAGCTGTTTTTT. Amino acid sequence: CASSVVGYTGELFF.

This chain links TRBV27 with TRBJ2-1, with 8 nucleotides matching TRBD2. Trimming took 5 bases from V and 5 from J; bases not matched to a gene: 8. This CDR3 is 15 amino acids long. Germline CDR1 and CDR2: MNHEY and SMNVEV (reference sequence). The CDR3 loop reads CASSQSGSSHNEQFF. The CDR3, as DNA: TGTGCCAGCAGTCAAAGCGGGAGTTCTCACAATGAGCAGTTCTTC.

The chain uses TRBV4-2 and TRBJ2-1, with 8 bases identical to TRBD2. V shed 0 bases, J shed 4 bases, and the junction held 5 bases outside the gene matches. The CDR3 has 16 residues. Germline assignment: CDR1 LGHNA and CDR2 YNFKEQ. The chain's CDR3 is CASSQDLGGGYNEQFF. The CDR3 DNA reads as TGTGCCAGCAGCCAAGATCTCGGGGGGGGTTACAATGAGCAGTTCTTC.

This clonotype was observed many times. This rearrangement joins TRBV6-2 or TRBV6-3 to TRBJ2-2, with D unresolved. The ends were cut back, 6 bases at V and 7 bases at J, with 3 bases in the middle. CDR3 length: 10 residues. The V gene's germline CDR1 is MNHEY and CDR2 SVGEGT. For the CDR3, the DNA is TGTGCCAGCAGGGACGGGGAGCTGTTTTTT. Its protein product is CASRDGELFF.

The table lists this clonotype with many counts. V usage is TRBV12-5 and J usage is TRBJ2-3, with 7 bases that match TRBD2. There are 16 residues in the CDR3. V gave up 4 bases and J gave up 1 base; unmatched junction bases: 8. From germline, CDR1 is LGHNT and CDR2 FRNRAP. This CDR3 is CASGSTAGRGTDTQYF. The CDR3 DNA sequence: TGTGCTAGTGGTTCCACAGCGGGGAGGGGCACAGATACGCAGTATTTT.

This clonotype was counted at least ten times. V is TRBV6-2 or TRBV6-3 and J is TRBJ2-5; D unclear. CDR1 MNHEY and CDR2 SVGEGT come from the germline V gene. The CDR3 is made up of 12 amino acids. V shed 2 bases and J shed 4 bases, with 5 bases lying between them. The CDR3 DNA follows: TGTGCCAGCAGTTACAAGAGAGAGACCCAGTACTTC. It codes for CASSYKRETQYF.

This clonotype occurred many times. The chain combines TRBV7-3 with TRBJ2-3, with unresolved D. The CDR3 covers 13 residues. The ends were cut back, 5 bases at V and 4 bases at J, with 10 bases in the middle. The germline CDR1 and CDR2 sequences are SGHTA and FQGTGA. CDR3 in DNA: TGTGCCAGCAGCCCGCGGCCGTCAGATACGCAGTATTTT. Encoded protein: CASSPRPSDTQYF.

This clonotype was counted a few times. This chain joins TRBV7-9 and TRBJ2-7; D is perhaps TRBD2 (6 bases). V was clipped by 5 bases and J by 0 bases, with 11 bases between them. This CDR3 has 14 amino acids. Germline CDR1 and CDR2: SEHNR and FQNEAQ (reference sequence). In DNA, the CDR3 is TGTGCCAGCAGCCCTAGCGTCGACTCCTACGAGCAGTACTTC. It translates to CASSPSVDSYEQYF.

This chain joins TRBV7-8 and TRBJ2-2; TRBD1 might be the D (5 bases). V was shortened by 5 bases and J by 2 bases, with 12 bases between the two germline ends. There are 15 residues in the CDR3. The germline V gene encodes CDR1 SGHVS and CDR2 FQNEAQ. The CDR3 here is CASSLGVANTGELFF. The CDR3 DNA sequence: TGTGCCAGCAGCCTAGGGGTGGCTAACACCGGGGAGCTGTTTTTT.

The sample holds many counts of this clonotype. The chain employs TRBV20-1 and TRBJ2-1; tentative D call: TRBD2 (7 bases). The CDR3 contains 14 residues. The V end was cut by 4 bases, the J end by 7 bases, with 17 bases between. Per germline, CDR1 DFQATT and CDR2 SNEGSKA (reference sequence). CDR3 DNA sequence: TGCAGTGCTACCCGAGGGGGAGGGCGTAATGAGCAGTTCTTC. Protein sequence: CSATRGGGRNEQFF.

This clonotype showed up many times. This rearrangement joins TRBV7-2 to TRBJ1-1; possibly TRBD1 for D (5 bases). With 5 bases removed from V and 2 bases from J, the gap between germline ends came to 9 bases. Germline V lookup: CDR1 SGHTA, CDR2 FQGNSA. This CDR3 is built from 13 residues. The CDR3 sequence is CASSMTANTEAFF. The CDR3 bases are TGTGCCAGCAGCATGACAGCTAACACTGAAGCTTTCTTT. The full variable domain, its missing parts supplied by reference TRBV7-2 and TRBJ1-1, is GAGVSQSPSNKVTEKGKDVELRCDPISGHTALYWYRQSLGQGLEFLIYFQGNSAPDKSGLPSDRFSAERTGGSVSTLTIQRTQQEDSAVYLCASSMTANTEAFFGQGTRLTVV.